This section outlines one T cell receptor (beta chain) sequence together with its context. The sample originates from a study of T cell changes during pregnancy in multiple sclerosis. TCRdb keeps only in-frame clones here, not all; method: immunoSEQ multiplex PCR. The repertoire has 80,000 to 100,000 clones, about 93% of them found once; the top ten carry around 0.99%. This CDR3 is built from 17 residues. Per germline, CDR1 LNHDA and CDR2 SQIVND (reference sequence). V was pared by 7 bases and J by 0 bases, with 21 bases between. This specimen was peripheral blood, taken after pregnancy. The source is a female donor with multiple sclerosis, enrolled in a pregnancy study. The V and J genes are TRBV19 and TRBJ1-1; no clear D gene. CDR3 amino acids: CASKDVWRAHMNTEAFF. The CDR3 nucleotides are TGTGCCAGTAAAGACGTATGGAGAGCCCACATGAACACTGAAGCTTTCTTT. Variable domain in full (rest from reference TRBV19 and TRBJ1-1): DGGITQSPKYLFRKEGQNVTLSCEQNLNHDAMYWYRQDPGQGLRLIYYSQIVNDFQKGDIAEGYSVSREKKESFPLTVTSAQKNPTAFYLCASKDVWRAHMNTEAFFGQGTRLTVV.